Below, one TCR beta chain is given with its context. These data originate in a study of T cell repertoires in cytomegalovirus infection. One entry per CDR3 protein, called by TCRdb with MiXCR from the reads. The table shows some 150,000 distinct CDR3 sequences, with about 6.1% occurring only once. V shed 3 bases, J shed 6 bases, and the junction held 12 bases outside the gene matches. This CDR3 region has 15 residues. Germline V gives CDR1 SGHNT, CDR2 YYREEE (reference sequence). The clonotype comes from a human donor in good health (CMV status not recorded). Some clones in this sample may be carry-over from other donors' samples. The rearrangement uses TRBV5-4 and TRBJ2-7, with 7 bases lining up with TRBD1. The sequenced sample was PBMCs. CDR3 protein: CASSSAKRTGGEQYF. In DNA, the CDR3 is TGTGCCAGCAGCTCGGCCAAGAGGACAGGAGGCGAGCAGTACTTC.